This T cell receptor (beta chain) was sequenced for a study of blood T cell repertoires in COVID-19. Looking at the study overall: Whether acute or convalescent, the COVID-19 samples came from the United States, Italy and Spain.

The protocol was immunoSEQ multiplex PCR, while the TCRdb copy is restricted to in-frame clones and leaves out a portion. The sample holds approximately 98,000 clones, less than 75% seen once. The sequencing input was peripheral blood. This clonotype was sampled from a woman in her 40s with acute or convalescent COVID-19.

DNA of the CDR3: TGTGCCAGTAGTAGCAGGCGTGAAGCTTTCTTT. Translated: CASSSRREAFF. V gene TRBV19 combines with J gene TRBJ1-1; D not resolved. CDR3 size: 11 residues. Germline CDR1 is LNHDA and CDR2 is SQIVND (reference sequence). The germline V and J ends were trimmed by 4 bases and 7 bases, with 7 bases remaining between them.